Below, one T cell receptor beta chain is given with its context. This sample is part of a study of shared clonotypes between healthy human individuals. About the study: Each donor had three CD4 naive, three CD4 memory, two CD8 naive and one CD8 memory plate.

CD8 cells regarded as naive lacked CD45RO, were positively chosen for CCR7, and omitted terminally differentiated effector memory CD45RA+ cells. Produced via immunoSEQ multiplex PCR; TCRdb's table is partial and in-frame only. Among about 2.1 million clones, roughly 91% were seen once, and the ten largest hold 1.5% to 2%. Trimming took off 6 bases at V and 4 bases at J, with 24 bases between the two ends. Germline CDR1 MGHDK, CDR2 SYGVNS. This CDR3 contains 18 residues. This sequence joins TRBV25-1 and TRBJ2-2; TRBD2 might be the D (7 bases). The sequence was collected from a man aged 18 to 29 in good health. Some clones in this sample may be carry-over from other donors' samples. The sequenced sample was naive CD8+ T cells from PBMCs. DNA for the CDR3: TGTGCCAGCAGCCCCGGGGTGGGACACTGGGAGGGCACCGGGGAGCTGTTTTTT. Its protein product is CASSPGVGHWEGTGELFF.